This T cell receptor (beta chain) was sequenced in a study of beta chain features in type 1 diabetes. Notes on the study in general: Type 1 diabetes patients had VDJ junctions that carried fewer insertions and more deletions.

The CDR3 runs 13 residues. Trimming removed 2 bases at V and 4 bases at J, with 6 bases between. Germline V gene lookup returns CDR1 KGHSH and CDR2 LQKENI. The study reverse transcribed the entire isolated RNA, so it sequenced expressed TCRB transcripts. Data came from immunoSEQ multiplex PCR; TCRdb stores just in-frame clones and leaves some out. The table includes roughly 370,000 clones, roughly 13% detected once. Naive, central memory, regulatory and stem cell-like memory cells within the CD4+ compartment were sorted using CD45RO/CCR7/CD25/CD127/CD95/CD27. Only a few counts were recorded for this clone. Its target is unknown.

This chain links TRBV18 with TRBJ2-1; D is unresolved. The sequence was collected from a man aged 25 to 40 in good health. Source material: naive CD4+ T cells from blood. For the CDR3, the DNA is TGTGCCAGCTCACCAATTGGTTACAATGAGCAGTTCTTC. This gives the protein CASSPIGYNEQFF.